This T cell receptor beta chain came from a study of T cell changes during pregnancy in multiple sclerosis (dated by TCRdb to between 2017 and 2020). For context, the study as a whole: The study looked at changes in the T cell repertoire across pregnancy in women with multiple sclerosis.

Concerning this clone itself: No cognate antigen has been identified for it. No qualities accompany the bases; no much larger clone lies one base away.

The CDR3 sequence holds 18 residues, the cysteine and phenylalanine included. The CDR3 DNA has 54 bases and is translated from base 1. The germline V gene encodes CDR1 ENHRY and CDR2 SYGVKD. Germline trimming amounts to 2 bases on V and 0 bases on J, with 13 as the count of junction bases outside the gene matches. Libraries were built with the immunoSEQ multiplex PCR assay. TCRdb took this table from immuneACCESS and kept in-frame rearrangements with V and J called. Such tables lack part of the clones; where checked against another copy, unresolved V genes explain under half of the gap, and the rest is unexplained. The sample table records roughly 79,000 clones; just under 95% of these occur just once. The top ten clonotypes cover about 0.72% of the sample.

The sequenced sample was peripheral blood, obtained in the second trimester of pregnancy. This TCR came from a female donor in good health, enrolled as a control in a pregnancy study. The V and J genes are TRBV10-3 and TRBJ2-7, with 7 junctional bases fitting TRBD1. CDR3 protein: CAISEPRISDRDSYEQYF. The DNA sequence follows: TGTGCCATCAGTGAGCCACGAATATCAGACAGGGACTCCTACGAGCAGTACTTC.